Below, one T cell receptor (beta chain) is given with its context. Its antigen is as yet unknown. The CDR3 has 13 amino acids. Trimming took 7 bases from V and 3 from J; bases not matched to a gene: 4. Germline lookup yields CDR1 SNHLY and CDR2 FYNNEI. Sequencing used immunoSEQ v3.0 at survey level. Sequenced by immunoSEQ multiplex PCR; TCRdb stores in-frame clones only, minus some. The sample lists about 29,000 clones; 95% were seen once. This entry belongs to a study of long-term antiretroviral therapy in people with HIV. Notes on the study in general: Pre-ART clonal expansion yielded clones that dominated the repertoire at all time points.

The rearrangement links TRBV2 to TRBJ2-5; TRBD1 matches at 8 bases. The material was unsorted PBMCs, obtained 5.3 years after starting antiretroviral therapy. This receptor was taken from a man aged 25-45 years with HIV. The CDR3 nucleotides read TGTGCCAGCATAGACAGGGGTGAAGAGACCCAGTACTTC. This encodes CASIDRGEETQYF. Looking up the rest from reference TRBV2 and TRBJ2-5 gives the full variable domain: EPEVTQTPSHQVTQMGQEVILRCVPISNHLYFYWYRQILGQKVEFLVSFYNNEISEKSEIFDDQFSVERPDGSNFTLKIRSTKLEDSAMYFCASIDRGEETQYFGPGTRLLVL.